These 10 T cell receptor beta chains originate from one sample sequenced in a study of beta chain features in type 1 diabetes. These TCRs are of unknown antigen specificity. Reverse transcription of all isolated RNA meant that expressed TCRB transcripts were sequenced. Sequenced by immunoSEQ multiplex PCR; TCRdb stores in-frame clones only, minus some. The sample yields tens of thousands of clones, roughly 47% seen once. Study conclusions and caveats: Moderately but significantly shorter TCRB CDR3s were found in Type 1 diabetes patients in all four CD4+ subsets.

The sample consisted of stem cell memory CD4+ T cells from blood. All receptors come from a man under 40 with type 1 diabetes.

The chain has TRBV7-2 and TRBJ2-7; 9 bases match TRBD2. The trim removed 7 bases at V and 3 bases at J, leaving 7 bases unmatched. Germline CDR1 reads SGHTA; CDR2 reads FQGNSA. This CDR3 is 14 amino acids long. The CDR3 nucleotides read TGTGCCAGCACCATAGGACTAGCGAGCTACGAGCAGTACTTC. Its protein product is CASTIGLASYEQYF.

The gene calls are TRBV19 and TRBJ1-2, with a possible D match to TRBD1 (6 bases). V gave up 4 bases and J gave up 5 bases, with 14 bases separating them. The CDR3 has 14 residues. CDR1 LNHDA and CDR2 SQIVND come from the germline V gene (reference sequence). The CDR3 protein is CASSTTGYSYGYTF. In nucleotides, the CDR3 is TGTGCCAGTAGTACCACAGGGTACTCATATGGCTACACCTTC.

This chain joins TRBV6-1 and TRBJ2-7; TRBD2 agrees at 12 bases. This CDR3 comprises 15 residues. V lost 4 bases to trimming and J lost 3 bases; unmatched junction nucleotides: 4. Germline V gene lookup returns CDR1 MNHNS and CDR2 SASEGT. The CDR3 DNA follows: TGTGCCAGCAGTGGGCGGACTAGCGGGATCTACGAGCAGTACTTC. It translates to CASSGRTSGIYEQYF.

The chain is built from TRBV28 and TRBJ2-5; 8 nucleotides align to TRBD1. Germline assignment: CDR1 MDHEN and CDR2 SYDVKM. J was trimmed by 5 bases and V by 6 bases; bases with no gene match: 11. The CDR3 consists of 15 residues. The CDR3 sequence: CASSPDRVRMETQYF. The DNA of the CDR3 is TGTGCCAGCAGCCCGGACAGGGTAAGGATGGAGACCCAGTACTTC.

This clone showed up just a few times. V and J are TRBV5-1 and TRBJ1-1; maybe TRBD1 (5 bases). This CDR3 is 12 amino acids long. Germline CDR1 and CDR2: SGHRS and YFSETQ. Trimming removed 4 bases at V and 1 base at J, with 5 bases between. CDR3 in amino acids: CASSGQNTEAFF. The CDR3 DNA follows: TGCGCCAGCAGCGGACAGAACACTGAAGCTTTCTTT.

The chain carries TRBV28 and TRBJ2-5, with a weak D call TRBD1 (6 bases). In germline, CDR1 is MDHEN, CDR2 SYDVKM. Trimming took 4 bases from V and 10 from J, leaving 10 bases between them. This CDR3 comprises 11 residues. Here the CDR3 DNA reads TGTGCCAGCAGTTCATGGGGGCACCAGTACTTC. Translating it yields CASSSWGHQYF.

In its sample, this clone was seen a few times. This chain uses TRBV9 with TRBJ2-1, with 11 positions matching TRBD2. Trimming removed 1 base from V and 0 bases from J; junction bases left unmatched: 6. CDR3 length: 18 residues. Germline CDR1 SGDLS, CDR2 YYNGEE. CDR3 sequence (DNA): TGTGCCAGCAGCGTATGGTCTAGCGGGAGGAGCTCCTACAATGAGCAGTTCTTC. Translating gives CASSVWSSGRSSYNEQFF.

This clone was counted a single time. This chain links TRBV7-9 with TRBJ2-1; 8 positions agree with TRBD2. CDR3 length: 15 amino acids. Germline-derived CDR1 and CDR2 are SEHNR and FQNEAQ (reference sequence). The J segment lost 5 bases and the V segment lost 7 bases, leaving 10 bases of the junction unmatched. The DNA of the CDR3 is TGTGCCAGCACCCCCCCGGGTAGCGGGGACAATGAGCAGTTCTTC. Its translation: CASTPPGSGDNEQFF.

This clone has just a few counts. The CDR3, as DNA: TGTGCCAGCTACCGCGGGACAGGTTCTACAGATACGCAGTATTTT. Its protein product is CASYRGTGSTDTQYF. The chain is built from TRBV2 and TRBJ2-3, with 8 bases identical to TRBD1. V shed 8 bases and J 3 bases; nucleotides not matched to a gene: 10. This CDR3 is built from 15 residues. Germline-derived CDR1 and CDR2 are SNHLY and FYNNEI.

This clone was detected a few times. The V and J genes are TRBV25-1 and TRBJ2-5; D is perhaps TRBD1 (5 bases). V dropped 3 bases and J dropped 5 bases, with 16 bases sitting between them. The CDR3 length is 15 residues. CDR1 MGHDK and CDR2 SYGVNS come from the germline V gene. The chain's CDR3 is CASSDRARVGETQYF. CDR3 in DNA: TGTGCCAGCAGTGACAGGGCCAGGGTTGGGGAGACCCAGTACTTC.